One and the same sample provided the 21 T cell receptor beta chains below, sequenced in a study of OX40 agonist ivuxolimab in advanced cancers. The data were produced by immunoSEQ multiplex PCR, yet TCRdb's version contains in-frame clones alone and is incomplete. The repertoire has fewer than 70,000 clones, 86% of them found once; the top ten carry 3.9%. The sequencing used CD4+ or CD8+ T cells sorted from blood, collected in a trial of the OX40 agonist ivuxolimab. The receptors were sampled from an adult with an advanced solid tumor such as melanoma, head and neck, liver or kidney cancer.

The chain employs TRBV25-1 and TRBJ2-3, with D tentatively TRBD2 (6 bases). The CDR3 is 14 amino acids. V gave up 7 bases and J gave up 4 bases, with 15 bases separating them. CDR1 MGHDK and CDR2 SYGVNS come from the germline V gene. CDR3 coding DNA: TGTGCCAGCATCCCACCCGGGGGTCCAGATACGCAGTATTTT. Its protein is CASIPPGGPDTQYF.

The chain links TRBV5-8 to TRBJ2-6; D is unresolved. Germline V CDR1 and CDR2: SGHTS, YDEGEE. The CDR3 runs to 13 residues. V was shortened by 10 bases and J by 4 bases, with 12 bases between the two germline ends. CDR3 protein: CACRHSGANVLTF. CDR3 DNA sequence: TGTGCCTGCCGGCATTCCGGGGCCAACGTCCTGACTTTC.

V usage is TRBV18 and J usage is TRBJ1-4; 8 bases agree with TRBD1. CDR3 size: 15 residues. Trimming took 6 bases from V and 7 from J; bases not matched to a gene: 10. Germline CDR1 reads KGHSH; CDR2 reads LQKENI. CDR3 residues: CASSPGTGGREKLFF. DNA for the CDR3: TGTGCCAGCTCCCCCGGGACAGGAGGGCGTGAAAAACTGTTTTTT. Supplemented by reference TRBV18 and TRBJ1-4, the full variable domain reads NAGVMQNPRHLVRRRGQEARLRCSPMKGHSHVYWYRQLPEEGLKFMVYLQKENIIDESGMPKERFSAEFPKEGPSILRIQQVVRGDSAAYFCASSPGTGGREKLFFGSGTQLSVL.

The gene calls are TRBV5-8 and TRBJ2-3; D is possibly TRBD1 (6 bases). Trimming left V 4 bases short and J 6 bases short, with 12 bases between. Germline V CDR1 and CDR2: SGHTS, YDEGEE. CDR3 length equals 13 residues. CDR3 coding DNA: TGTGCCAGCAGCGTTGCAGGGGCTGATACGCAGTATTTT. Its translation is CASSVAGADTQYF.

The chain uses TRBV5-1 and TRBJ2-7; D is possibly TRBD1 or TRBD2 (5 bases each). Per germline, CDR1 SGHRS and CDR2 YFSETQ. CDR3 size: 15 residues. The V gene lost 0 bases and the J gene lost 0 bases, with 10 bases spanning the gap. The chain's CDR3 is CASSLGGLSSYEQYF. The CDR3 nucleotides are TGCGCCAGCAGCTTGGGGGGGTTAAGCTCCTACGAGCAGTACTTC.

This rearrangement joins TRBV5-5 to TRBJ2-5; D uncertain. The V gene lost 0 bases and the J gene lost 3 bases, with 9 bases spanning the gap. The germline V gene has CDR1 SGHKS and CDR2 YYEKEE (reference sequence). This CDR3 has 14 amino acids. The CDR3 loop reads CASSLVGYEETQYF. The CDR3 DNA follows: TGTGCCAGCAGCTTGGTTGGTTACGAAGAGACCCAGTACTTC.

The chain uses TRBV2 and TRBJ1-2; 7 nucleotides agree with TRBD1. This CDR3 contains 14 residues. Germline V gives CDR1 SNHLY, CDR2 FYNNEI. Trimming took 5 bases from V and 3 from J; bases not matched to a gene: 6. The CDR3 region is CASSPGQADYGYTF. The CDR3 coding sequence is TGTGCCAGCAGTCCTGGACAGGCCGACTATGGCTACACCTTC. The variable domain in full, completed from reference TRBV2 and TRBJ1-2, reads EPEVTQTPSHQVTQMGQEVILRCVPISNHLYFYWYRQILGQKVEFLVSFYNNEISEKSEIFDDQFSVERPDGSNFTLKIRSTKLEDSAMYFCASSPGQADYGYTFGSGTRLTVV.

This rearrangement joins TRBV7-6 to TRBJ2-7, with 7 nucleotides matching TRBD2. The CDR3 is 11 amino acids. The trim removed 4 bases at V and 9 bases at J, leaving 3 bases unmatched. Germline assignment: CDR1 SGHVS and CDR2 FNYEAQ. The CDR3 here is CASSWGGGQYF. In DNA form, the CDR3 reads TGTGCCAGCAGCTGGGGGGGTGGGCAGTACTTC. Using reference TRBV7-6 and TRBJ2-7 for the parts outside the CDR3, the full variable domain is GAGVSQSPRYKVTKRGQDVALRCDPISGHVSLYWYRQALGQGPEFLTYFNYEAQQDKSGLPNDRFSAERPEGSISTLTIQRTEQRDSAMYRCASSWGGGQYFGPGTRLTVT.

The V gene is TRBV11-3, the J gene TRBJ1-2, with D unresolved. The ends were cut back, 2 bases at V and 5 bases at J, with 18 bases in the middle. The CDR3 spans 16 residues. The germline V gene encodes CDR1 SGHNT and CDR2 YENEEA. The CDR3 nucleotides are TGTGCCAGCAGCTTACGCGCCCAGGAAGTGGAGTATGGCTACACCTTC. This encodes CASSLRAQEVEYGYTF.

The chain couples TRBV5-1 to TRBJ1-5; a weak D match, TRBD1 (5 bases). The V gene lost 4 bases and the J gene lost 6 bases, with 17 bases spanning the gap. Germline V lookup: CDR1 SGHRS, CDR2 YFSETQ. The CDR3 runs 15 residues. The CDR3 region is CASSPGRGESQPQHF. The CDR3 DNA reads TGCGCCAGCAGCCCTGGGAGGGGAGAAAGTCAGCCCCAGCATTTT.

This chain's CDR3 is CASSDPGTGDTGELFF. The CDR3 region has the DNA TGTGCCAGCAGCGACCCCGGGACAGGGGACACCGGGGAGCTGTTTTTT. This sequence joins TRBV9 and TRBJ2-2, with 10 bases matching TRBD1. J gave up 3 bases and V 3 bases, and 5 bases lay outside the gene matches. The length of the CDR3 is 16 residues. Germline assignment: CDR1 SGDLS and CDR2 YYNGEE. Full variable domain (missing parts from reference TRBV9 and TRBJ2-2): DSGVTQTPKHLITATGQRVTLRCSPRSGDLSVYWYQQSLDQGLQFLIQYYNGEERAKGNILERFSAQQFPDLHSELNLSSLELGDSALYFCASSDPGTGDTGELFFGEGSRLTVL.

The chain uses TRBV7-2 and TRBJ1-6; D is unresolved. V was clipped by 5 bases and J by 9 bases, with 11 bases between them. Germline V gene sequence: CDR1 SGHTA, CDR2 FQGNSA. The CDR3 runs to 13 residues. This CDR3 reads CASSTTLGSPLHF. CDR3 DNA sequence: TGTGCCAGCAGCACAACTCTTGGTTCACCCCTCCACTTT.

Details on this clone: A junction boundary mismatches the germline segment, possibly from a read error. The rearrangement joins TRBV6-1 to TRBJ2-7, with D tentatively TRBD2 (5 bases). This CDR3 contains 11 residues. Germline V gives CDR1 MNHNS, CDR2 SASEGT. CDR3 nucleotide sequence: TGTGTCAGCAGCGGACCCTACGAGCAGTACTTC. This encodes CVSSGPYEQYF.

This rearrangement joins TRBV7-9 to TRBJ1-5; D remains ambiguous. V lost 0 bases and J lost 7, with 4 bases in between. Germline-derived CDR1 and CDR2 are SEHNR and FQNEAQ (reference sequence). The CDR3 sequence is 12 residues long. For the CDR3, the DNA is TGTGCCAGCAGCTTAGCGGGACAGCCCCAGCATTTT. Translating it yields CASSLAGQPQHF.

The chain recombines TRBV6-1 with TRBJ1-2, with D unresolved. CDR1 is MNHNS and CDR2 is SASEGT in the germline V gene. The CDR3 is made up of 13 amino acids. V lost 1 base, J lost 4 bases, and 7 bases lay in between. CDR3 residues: CASSEESSYGYTF. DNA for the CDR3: TGTGCCAGCAGTGAAGAGAGCAGCTATGGCTACACCTTC.

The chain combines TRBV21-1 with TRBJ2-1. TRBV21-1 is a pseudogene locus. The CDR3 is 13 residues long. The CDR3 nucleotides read TGTGCCAGCAGCAAAGAAGGGTTCCGTGAGCAGTTCTTC. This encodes CASSKEGFREQFF.

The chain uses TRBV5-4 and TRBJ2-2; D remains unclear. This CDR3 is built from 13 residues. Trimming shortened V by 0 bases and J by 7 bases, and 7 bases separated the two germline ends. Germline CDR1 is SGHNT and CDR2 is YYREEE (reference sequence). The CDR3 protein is CASSLDGLGELFF. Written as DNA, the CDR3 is TGTGCCAGCAGCTTGGATGGCCTCGGGGAGCTGTTTTTT.

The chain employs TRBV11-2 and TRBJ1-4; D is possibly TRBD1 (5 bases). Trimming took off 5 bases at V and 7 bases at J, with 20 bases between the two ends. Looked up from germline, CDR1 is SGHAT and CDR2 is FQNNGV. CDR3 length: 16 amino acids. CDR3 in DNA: TGTGCCAGCAGCCGAGTGGAAGCAGCGGGGGGTGAAAAACTGTTTTTT. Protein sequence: CASSRVEAAGGEKLFF.

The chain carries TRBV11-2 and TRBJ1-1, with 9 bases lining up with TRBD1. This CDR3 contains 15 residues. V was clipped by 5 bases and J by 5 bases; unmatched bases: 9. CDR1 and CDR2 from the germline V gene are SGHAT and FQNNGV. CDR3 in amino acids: CASSPPGTGRTEAFF. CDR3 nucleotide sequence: TGTGCCAGCAGCCCACCCGGGACAGGGAGAACTGAAGCTTTCTTT.

This CDR3 is CASGLVLAGNQETQYF. CDR3 coding DNA: TGTGCTAGTGGTTTGGTGTTAGCGGGGAACCAAGAGACCCAGTACTTC. The rearrangement joins TRBV12-5 to TRBJ2-5; 8 bases align to TRBD2. Germline loops: CDR1 LGHNT, CDR2 FRNRAP. V was clipped by 0 bases and J by 0 bases; unmatched bases: 3. This CDR3 spans 16 amino acids.

CDR3: CASSPDRSEETQYF. CDR3 bases: TGTGCCAGCAGCCCCGACAGGTCTGAGGAGACCCAGTACTTC. The chain joins TRBV6-6 to TRBJ2-5; tentatively, D is TRBD1 (6 bases). The V gene's germline CDR1 is MNHNY and CDR2 SVGAGI (reference sequence). This CDR3 spans 14 amino acids. The V end lost 6 bases, the J end lost 5 bases, and 16 bases lay between the germline ends.